This entry describes one T cell receptor beta chain. As yet, its antigen is unknown. Clones were sequenced by immunoSEQ multiplex PCR, and TCRdb holds only the in-frame ones, with some missing. The sample holds over 30,000 clones, around nine tenths seen once. The entry originates in a study of OX40 agonist ivuxolimab in advanced cancers. Study information: Earlier treatment with anti-PD-1, anti-PD-L1 or anti-CTLA-4 was permitted, and about 40% had received some.

Study-wide results and limits: CD4+ and CD8+ T cells in blood underwent clonal expansion by week 6 at 0.1 to 3.0 mg/kg. Those patients achieving a partial response at 0.1-3.0 mg/kg showed among the lowest clonal expansion.

From germline, CDR1 is MRHNA and CDR2 SNTAGT. With V trimmed by 2 bases and J by 1 base, 6 bases remained unmatched. The CDR3 contains 17 residues. The chain recombines TRBV6-4 with TRBJ2-7, with 12 bases aligning to TRBD2. Sequenced here: CD4+ or CD8+ T cells sorted from blood, sampled in a trial of the OX40 agonist ivuxolimab. The source is an adult with an advanced solid tumor such as melanoma, head and neck, liver or kidney cancer. CDR3 DNA sequence: TGTGCCAGCAGTGACGGACTGACTAGCGGGGGTTCCTACGAGCAGTACTTC. Protein: CASSDGLTSGGSYEQYF.